This T cell receptor (beta chain) was identified during a study of cytomegalovirus exposure and HLA in healthy donors. This PCR relied on a set of 60 Vbeta primers and 13 Jbeta primers. Assay: immunoSEQ multiplex PCR; the TCRdb copy retains only in-frame clones and omits some. The repertoire holds tens of thousands of clones, with approximately 70% as singletons. Whole-study results and caveats: A few of the chains that were CMV-associated were confirmed in vitro to be specific for CMV antigens.

The CDR3 contains 13 residues. Germline CDR1 is MDHEN and CDR2 is SYDVKM. Trimming shortened V by 6 bases and J by 7 bases, and 12 bases separated the two germline ends. As to this clone: Its antigen is still unknown.

V gene TRBV28 combines with J gene TRBJ2-2; maybe TRBD1 (6 bases). The material sequenced was PBMCs. This sequence originates from a woman aged 55-69 years in good health and CMV-seropositive. CDR3 region: CASRPGTYGELFF. The CDR3 DNA reads as TGTGCCAGCAGGCCCGGGACATACGGGGAGCTGTTTTTT.